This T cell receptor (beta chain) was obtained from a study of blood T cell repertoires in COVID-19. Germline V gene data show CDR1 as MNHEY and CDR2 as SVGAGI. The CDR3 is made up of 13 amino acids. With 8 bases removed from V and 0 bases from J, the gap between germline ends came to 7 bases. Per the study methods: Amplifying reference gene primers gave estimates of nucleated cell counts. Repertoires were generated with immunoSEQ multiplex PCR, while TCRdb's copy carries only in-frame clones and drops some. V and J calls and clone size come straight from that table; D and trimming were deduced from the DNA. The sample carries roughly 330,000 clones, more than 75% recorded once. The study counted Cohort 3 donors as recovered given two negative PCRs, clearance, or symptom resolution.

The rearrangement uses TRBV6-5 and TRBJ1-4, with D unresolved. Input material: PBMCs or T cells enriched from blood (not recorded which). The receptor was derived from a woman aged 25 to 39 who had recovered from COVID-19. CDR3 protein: CASGPTTNEKLFF. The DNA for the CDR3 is TGTGCCAGCGGGCCCACAACTAATGAAAAACTGTTTTTT.